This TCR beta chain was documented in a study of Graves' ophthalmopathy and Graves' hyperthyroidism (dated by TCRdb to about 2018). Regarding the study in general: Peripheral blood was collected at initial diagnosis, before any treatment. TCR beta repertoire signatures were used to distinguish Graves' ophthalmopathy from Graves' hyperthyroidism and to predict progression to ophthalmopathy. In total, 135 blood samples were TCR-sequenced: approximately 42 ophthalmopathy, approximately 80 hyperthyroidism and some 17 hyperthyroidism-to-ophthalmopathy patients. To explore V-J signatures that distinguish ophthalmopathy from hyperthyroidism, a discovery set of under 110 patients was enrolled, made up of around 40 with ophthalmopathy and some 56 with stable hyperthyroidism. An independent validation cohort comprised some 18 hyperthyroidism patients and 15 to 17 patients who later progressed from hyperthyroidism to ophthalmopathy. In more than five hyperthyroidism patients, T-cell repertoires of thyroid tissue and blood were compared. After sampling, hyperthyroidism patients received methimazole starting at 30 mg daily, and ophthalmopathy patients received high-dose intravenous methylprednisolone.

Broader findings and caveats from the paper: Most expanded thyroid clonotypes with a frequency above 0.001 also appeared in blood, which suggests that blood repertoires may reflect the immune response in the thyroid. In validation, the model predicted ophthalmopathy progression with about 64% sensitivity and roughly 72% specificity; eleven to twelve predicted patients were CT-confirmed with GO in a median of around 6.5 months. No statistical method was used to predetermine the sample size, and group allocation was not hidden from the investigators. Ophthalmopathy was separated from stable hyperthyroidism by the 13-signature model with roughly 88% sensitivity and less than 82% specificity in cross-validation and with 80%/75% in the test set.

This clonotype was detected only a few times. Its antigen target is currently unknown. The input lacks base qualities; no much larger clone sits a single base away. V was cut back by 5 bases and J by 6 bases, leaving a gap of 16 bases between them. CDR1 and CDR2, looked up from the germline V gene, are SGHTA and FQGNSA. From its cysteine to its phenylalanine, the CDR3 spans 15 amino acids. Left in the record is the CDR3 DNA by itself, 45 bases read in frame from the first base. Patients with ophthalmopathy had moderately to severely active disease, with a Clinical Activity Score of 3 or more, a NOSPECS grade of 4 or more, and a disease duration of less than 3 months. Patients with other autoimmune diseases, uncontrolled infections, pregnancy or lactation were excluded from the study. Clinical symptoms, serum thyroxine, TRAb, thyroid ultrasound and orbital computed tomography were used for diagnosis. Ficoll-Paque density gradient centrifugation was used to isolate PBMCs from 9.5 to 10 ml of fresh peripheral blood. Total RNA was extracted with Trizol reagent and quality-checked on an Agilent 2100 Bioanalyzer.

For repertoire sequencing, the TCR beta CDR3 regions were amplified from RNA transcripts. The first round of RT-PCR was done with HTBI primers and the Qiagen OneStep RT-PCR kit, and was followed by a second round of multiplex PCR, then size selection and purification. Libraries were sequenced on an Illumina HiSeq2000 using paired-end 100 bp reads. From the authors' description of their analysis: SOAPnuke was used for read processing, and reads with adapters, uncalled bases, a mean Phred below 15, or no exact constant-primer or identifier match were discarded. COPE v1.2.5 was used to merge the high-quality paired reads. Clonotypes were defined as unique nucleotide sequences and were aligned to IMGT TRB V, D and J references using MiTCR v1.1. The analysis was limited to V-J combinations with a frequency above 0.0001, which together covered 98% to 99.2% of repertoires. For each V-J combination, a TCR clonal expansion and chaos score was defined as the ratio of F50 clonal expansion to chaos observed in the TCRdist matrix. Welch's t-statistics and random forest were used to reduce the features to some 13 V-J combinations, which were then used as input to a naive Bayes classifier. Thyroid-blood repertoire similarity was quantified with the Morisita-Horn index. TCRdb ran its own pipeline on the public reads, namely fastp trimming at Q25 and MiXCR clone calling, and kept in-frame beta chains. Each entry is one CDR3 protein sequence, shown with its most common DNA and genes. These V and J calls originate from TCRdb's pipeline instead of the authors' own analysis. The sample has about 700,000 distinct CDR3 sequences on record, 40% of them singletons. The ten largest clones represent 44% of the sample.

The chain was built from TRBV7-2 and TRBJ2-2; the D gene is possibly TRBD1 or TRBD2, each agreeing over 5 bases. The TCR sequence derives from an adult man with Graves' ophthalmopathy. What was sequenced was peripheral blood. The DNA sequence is TGTGCCAGCAGCCCCCTCATGGGGGTCCCCGGGGAGCTGTTTTTT. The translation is CASSPLMGVPGELFF.